One sample yielded the 4 T cell receptor beta chains listed below, sequenced in a study of cytomegalovirus exposure and HLA in healthy donors. The study ran its PCR with 60 Vbeta and 13 Jbeta primers. Repertoires were generated with immunoSEQ multiplex PCR, while TCRdb's copy carries only in-frame clones and drops some. The data hold more than 150,000 clones, with about 77% observed a single time. The source material was PBMCs. These receptors originate from a woman aged 30 to 39 in good health and CMV-seropositive.

V is TRBV29-1 and J is TRBJ2-1; TRBD1 might be the D (5 bases). Deletions cut 5 bases from V and 7 bases from J, with 18 bases between. CDR1 and CDR2 from the germline V gene are SQVTM and ANQGSEA. The CDR3 loop spans 14 amino acids. CDR3 in DNA: TGCAGCGTTCACCACGTCCAGGGTTTGAATGAGCAGTTCTTC. Encoded protein: CSVHHVQGLNEQFF.

V gene TRBV11-2 combines with J gene TRBJ2-7, with 11 bases aligning to TRBD2. CDR1 and CDR2 (germline): SGHAT, FQNNGV. This CDR3 has 15 amino acids. After removal of 5 bases from V and 2 bases from J, the junction contained 5 bases not matched to a gene. CDR3 protein: CASSLGTSGPYEQYF. CDR3 in DNA: TGTGCCAGCAGCCTAGGGACTAGCGGACCCTACGAGCAGTACTTC.

The chain employs TRBV7-8 and TRBJ2-7; TRBD1 is a possible D gene (5 bases). Deletions cut 0 bases from V and 2 bases from J, with 14 bases between. The CDR3 totals 16 residues. Germline-derived CDR1 and CDR2 are SGHVS and FQNEAQ. CDR3 nucleotide sequence: TGTGCCAGCAGCTTAGCCATCTCAGGGAATCCCTACGAGCAGTACTTC. It translates to CASSLAISGNPYEQYF.

This clone turned up a few times. The chain recombines TRBV7-9 with TRBJ1-4; 7 bases agree with TRBD1. The CDR3 contains 16 residues. V dropped 6 bases and J dropped 5; count of bases not matched to a gene: 12. Germline V gene lookup returns CDR1 SEHNR and CDR2 FQNEAQ (reference sequence). CDR3: CASSINTGTENEKLFF. The CDR3, as DNA: TGTGCCAGCAGTATTAACACCGGGACAGAAAATGAAAAACTGTTTTTT.